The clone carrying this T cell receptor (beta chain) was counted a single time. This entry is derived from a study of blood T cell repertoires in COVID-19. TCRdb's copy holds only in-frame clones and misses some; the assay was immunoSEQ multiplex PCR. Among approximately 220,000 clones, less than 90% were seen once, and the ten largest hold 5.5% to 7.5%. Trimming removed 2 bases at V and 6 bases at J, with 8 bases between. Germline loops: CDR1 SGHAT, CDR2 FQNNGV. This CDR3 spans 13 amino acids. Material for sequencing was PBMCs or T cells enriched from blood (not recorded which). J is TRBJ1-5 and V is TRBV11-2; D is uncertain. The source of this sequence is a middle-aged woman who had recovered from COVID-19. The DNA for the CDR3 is TGTGCCAGCAGCTTAAATCGAGCTCAGCCCCAGCATTTT. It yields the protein CASSLNRAQPQHF.